The 3 T cell receptor beta chains below all came from one sample that was sequenced in a study of blood T cell repertoires in COVID-19. The protocol was immunoSEQ multiplex PCR, while the TCRdb copy is restricted to in-frame clones and leaves out a portion. The data hold some 170,000 clones, with about four fifths observed a single time. The sequencing input was peripheral blood. Receptors were obtained from a woman between 65 and 79 years old with acute or convalescent COVID-19.

This rearrangement joins TRBV28 to TRBJ1-5; tentative D call: TRBD1 (6 bases). This CDR3 is 17 amino acids long. V lost 4 bases to trimming and J lost 1 base, with 17 bases between them. Germline loops: CDR1 MDHEN, CDR2 SYDVKM. Here the CDR3 reads CASSSPGTMVSNQPQHF. The DNA of the CDR3 is TGTGCCAGCAGTTCCCCAGGGACAATGGTAAGCAATCAGCCCCAGCATTTT.

This clone was picked up a small number of times. The chain carries TRBV4-3 and TRBJ2-1; 9 bases are a match to TRBD2. Germline lookup yields CDR1 LGHNA and CDR2 YSLEER. Unmatched junction bases numbered 8, after V lost 4 bases and J lost 1 base. The CDR3 extends over 17 amino acids. The CDR3 DNA reads TGCGCCAGCAGCCGAAGACTAGCGGCAGATTCCTACAATGAGCAGTTCTTC. It yields the protein CASSRRLAADSYNEQFF.

This chain links TRBV4-1 with TRBJ2-7; D may be TRBD2 (6 bases). Germline V gene sequence: CDR1 MGHRA, CDR2 YSYEKL. The CDR3 sequence is 12 residues long. Trimming removed 1 base from V and 6 bases from J, with 7 bases in between. The CDR3 sequence is CASSQGGGEQYF. The CDR3 DNA sequence: TGCGCCAGCAGCCAAGGGGGAGGCGAGCAGTACTTC.